This T cell receptor (beta chain) was obtained from a study of cytomegalovirus exposure and HLA in healthy donors. In the study overall: Per a later analysis, the approximately 690 first-cohort and under 150 validation repertoires shared one platform.

Study outcomes and limitations: In vitro work confirmed that a few CMV-associated chains recognize CMV antigens.

Produced via immunoSEQ multiplex PCR; TCRdb's table is partial and in-frame only. The table includes more than 250,000 clones, 86% detected once. Turning to this clone: The antigen is undetermined.

Sequenced sample: PBMCs. This receptor was taken from a woman aged 18 to 35 in good health and CMV-seronegative.

The CDR3 nucleotides are TGCAGTGCCGCGGATCCGTACGAGCAGTACTTC. Amino acid sequence: CSAADPYEQYF. The chain links TRBV20-1 to TRBJ2-7, with D unclear. Germline lookup yields CDR1 DFQATT and CDR2 SNEGSKA (reference sequence). This CDR3 region has 11 residues. The V and J ends lost 6 bases and 4 bases respectively, with 10 bases between them.